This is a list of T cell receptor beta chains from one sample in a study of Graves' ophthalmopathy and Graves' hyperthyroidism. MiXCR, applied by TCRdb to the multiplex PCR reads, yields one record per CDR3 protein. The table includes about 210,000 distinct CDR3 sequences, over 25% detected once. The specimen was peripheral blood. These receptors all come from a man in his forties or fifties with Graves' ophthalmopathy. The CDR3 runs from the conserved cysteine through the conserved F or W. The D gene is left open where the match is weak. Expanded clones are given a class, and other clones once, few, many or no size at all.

CDR3nt: TGTGCCAGCAGTCCCCGACTGACGGTATATGGCTACACCTTC
CDR3aa: CASSPRLTVYGYTF
j_gene: TRBJ1-2
v_gene: TRBV12-3/TRBV12-4
abundance: NA
d_gene: NA

CDR3nt: TGTGCCAGCAGAGGATCGACGGGCTCTGGAAACACCATATATTTT
CDR3aa: CASRGSTGSGNTIYF
j_gene: TRBJ1-3
v_gene: TRBV6-1
abundance: NA
d_gene: NA

CDR3nt: TGTGCCAGCAGTTTGGGGGGCCAGGCGTATACTGAAGCTTTCTTT
CDR3aa: CASSLGGQAYTEAFF
j_gene: TRBJ1-1
v_gene: TRBV12-3/TRBV12-4
abundance: many
d_gene: NA

CDR3nt: TGTGCCAGCAGTTACTTACCCTCCGGCGAGCAGTACTTC
CDR3aa: CASSYLPSGEQYF
j_gene: TRBJ2-7
v_gene: TRBV6-2/TRBV6-3
abundance: many
d_gene: NA

CDR3nt: TGTGCCAGCAGTTTTCGGGAGGATAGCAATCAGCCCCAGCATTTT
CDR3aa: CASSFREDSNQPQHF
j_gene: TRBJ1-5
v_gene: TRBV12-3/TRBV12-4
abundance: NA
d_gene: NA

CDR3nt: TGCAGTGCCCGTGGACAGGACGACTATGGCTACACCTTC
CDR3aa: CSARGQDDYGYTF
j_gene: TRBJ1-2
v_gene: TRBV20-1
abundance: many
d_gene: TRBD1

CDR3nt: TGTGCCAGCAGCTTAGCTGCAGACCAAGAGACCCAGTACTTC
CDR3aa: CASSLAADQETQYF
j_gene: TRBJ2-5
v_gene: TRBV7-9
abundance: many
d_gene: NA

CDR3nt: TGTGCCAGCAGATCACTTGAGGGACAGGGTTTGAACGAGCAGTACTTC
CDR3aa: CASRSLEGQGLNEQYF
j_gene: TRBJ2-7
v_gene: TRBV7-9
abundance: many
d_gene: TRBD1

CDR3nt: TGTGCCAGCAGCCCAGCGACAGGGTACTCTGGGGCCAACGTCCTGACTTTC
CDR3aa: CASSPATGYSGANVLTF
j_gene: TRBJ2-6
v_gene: TRBV7-2
abundance: many
d_gene: TRBD1

CDR3nt: TGTGCCAGCAGCCCCCGACCTGGAGGGGAGCTGTTTTTT
CDR3aa: CASSPRPGGELFF
j_gene: TRBJ2-2
v_gene: TRBV7-2
abundance: NA
d_gene: NA

CDR3nt: TGTGCCAGCAGCCGAGACGGGGGAGCGGAGACCCAGTACTTC
CDR3aa: CASSRDGGAETQYF
j_gene: TRBJ2-5
v_gene: TRBV7-2
abundance: many
d_gene: NA

CDR3nt: TGTGCCAGCAGTTTATGGGACAGGGGCTCCTACGAGCAGTACTTC
CDR3aa: CASSLWDRGSYEQYF
j_gene: TRBJ2-7
v_gene: TRBV12-3/TRBV12-4
abundance: NA
d_gene: TRBD1

CDR3nt: TGTGCCAGCTGGGAGACAGGCGGTAATTCACCCCTCCACTTT
CDR3aa: CASWETGGNSPLHF
j_gene: TRBJ1-6
v_gene: TRBV2
abundance: many
d_gene: NA

CDR3nt: TGTGCCAGCAGCCTCGAACCCGGGACCGCGGAGACCCAGTACTTC
CDR3aa: CASSLEPGTAETQYF
j_gene: TRBJ2-5
v_gene: TRBV7-9
abundance: many
d_gene: NA

CDR3nt: TGTGCCAGCAGTGAAATTTTGGGGGGATCTGAAGAGACCCAGTACTTC
CDR3aa: CASSEILGGSEETQYF
j_gene: TRBJ2-5
v_gene: TRBV25-1
abundance: many
d_gene: NA

CDR3nt: TGTGCCAGCAGCCCTGAGCAGGGGTCCGTCACCGGGGAGCTGTTTTTT
CDR3aa: CASSPEQGSVTGELFF
j_gene: TRBJ2-2
v_gene: TRBV6-1
abundance: many
d_gene: NA

CDR3nt: TGTGCCAGCAGCTTAGGTGGGGGACAGGGGTCCTTCGGAAACACCATATATTTT
CDR3aa: CASSLGGGQGSFGNTIYF
j_gene: TRBJ1-3
v_gene: TRBV11-2
abundance: NA
d_gene: TRBD1

CDR3nt: TGTGCCAGCAGGGCTTTGGGACTAGCGGGTTCCTACGAGCAGTACTTC
CDR3aa: CASRALGLAGSYEQYF
j_gene: TRBJ2-7
v_gene: TRBV6-1
abundance: NA
d_gene: TRBD2

CDR3nt: TGCGCCAGCAGCCCAGGGGATCCTAATTCACCCCTCCACTTT
CDR3aa: CASSPGDPNSPLHF
j_gene: TRBJ1-6
v_gene: TRBV5-1
abundance: many
d_gene: NA

CDR3nt: TGTGCCAGCAGTCAAGACGTAGCTGGGCAGGGCAGGGGCTACACCTTC
CDR3aa: CASSQDVAGQGRGYTF
j_gene: TRBJ1-2
v_gene: TRBV11-1
abundance: few
d_gene: NA

CDR3nt: TGCAGCGTTTTCGGCAGGGGTATGAACACTGAAGCTTTCTTT
CDR3aa: CSVFGRGMNTEAFF
j_gene: TRBJ1-1
v_gene: TRBV29-1
abundance: many
d_gene: NA

CDR3nt: TGTGCCAGCAGTTACCCTCGGGGGGAGGGAGAGACCCAGTACTTC
CDR3aa: CASSYPRGEGETQYF
j_gene: TRBJ2-5
v_gene: TRBV6-5
abundance: NA
d_gene: TRBD2

CDR3nt: TGCGCCAGCAGTGTCGGACAGGGTGAGGCTTTCTTT
CDR3aa: CASSVGQGEAFF
j_gene: TRBJ1-1
v_gene: TRBV5-1
abundance: many
d_gene: TRBD1

CDR3nt: TGTGCCAGCAGTTACTCGGTCTTCAGCAGCAATCAGCCCCAGCATTTT
CDR3aa: CASSYSVFSSNQPQHF
j_gene: TRBJ1-5
v_gene: TRBV6-2/TRBV6-3
abundance: NA
d_gene: NA

CDR3nt: TGTGCCAGCAGCACCCAAGCGGGAGGTCAAGAGACCCAGTACTTC
CDR3aa: CASSTQAGGQETQYF
j_gene: TRBJ2-5
v_gene: TRBV11-2
abundance: many
d_gene: TRBD2

CDR3nt: TGTGCCAGCTGTCGGGGTGGAGAGACCCAGTACTTC
CDR3aa: CASCRGGETQYF
j_gene: TRBJ2-5
v_gene: TRBV6-2/TRBV6-3
abundance: many
d_gene: NA

CDR3nt: TGTGCCAGCAGCTTAGCGGCAGCGGGAGGGGGGGAGACCCAGTACTTC
CDR3aa: CASSLAAAGGGETQYF
j_gene: TRBJ2-5
v_gene: TRBV7-2
abundance: many
d_gene: TRBD2

CDR3nt: TGTGCCAGCAGATCGCAGGGAATCCTGAATTCACCCCTCCACTTT
CDR3aa: CASRSQGILNSPLHF
j_gene: TRBJ1-6
v_gene: TRBV27
abundance: NA
d_gene: NA

CDR3nt: TGTGCCAGCAATCCGGGGGGTCGGGAGACCCAGTACTTC
CDR3aa: CASNPGGRETQYF
j_gene: TRBJ2-5
v_gene: TRBV6-5
abundance: many
d_gene: TRBD2

CDR3nt: TGTGCCAGCAGCCCTTCGGCGGACAGGGGGGCTGGTGGCTACACCTTC
CDR3aa: CASSPSADRGAGGYTF
j_gene: TRBJ1-2
v_gene: TRBV12-3/TRBV12-4
abundance: many
d_gene: TRBD1

CDR3nt: TGCGGGGGACTAGCGGATACCGGGGAGCTGTTTTTT
CDR3aa: CGGLADTGELFF
j_gene: TRBJ2-2
v_gene: TRBV20-1
abundance: many
d_gene: TRBD2

CDR3nt: TGCGCCAGCAGCCAGCAGGGACTGATCCAAGAGACCCAGTACTTC
CDR3aa: CASSQQGLIQETQYF
j_gene: TRBJ2-5
v_gene: TRBV4-1
abundance: many
d_gene: NA

CDR3nt: TGCAGCGCCTCCGGGACAAGAAAAGAGACCCAGTACTTC
CDR3aa: CSASGTRKETQYF
j_gene: TRBJ2-5
v_gene: TRBV29-1
abundance: many
d_gene: NA

CDR3nt: TGTGCCAGCAGTTTATCGGCCAGAGAAGAGACCCAGTACTTC
CDR3aa: CASSLSAREETQYF
j_gene: TRBJ2-5
v_gene: TRBV27
abundance: many
d_gene: NA

CDR3nt: TGTGCCAGACCTAGCGATCTCTCCTACGAGCAGTACTTC
CDR3aa: CARPSDLSYEQYF
j_gene: TRBJ2-7
v_gene: TRBV25-1
abundance: many
d_gene: NA

CDR3nt: TGTGCCAGCAGTTTCGACATAGTGAACACTGAAGCTTTCTTT
CDR3aa: CASSFDIVNTEAFF
j_gene: TRBJ1-1
v_gene: TRBV28
abundance: many
d_gene: NA

CDR3nt: TGTGCCAGCAGCTTAGTAGGCGGGCTTGTCACTGAAGCTTTCTTT
CDR3aa: CASSLVGGLVTEAFF
j_gene: TRBJ1-1
v_gene: TRBV7-2
abundance: once
d_gene: NA

CDR3nt: TGTGCCAGCAGTTACTCCCTAGCGGGCCTCAGGGACGAGCAGTACTTC
CDR3aa: CASSYSLAGLRDEQYF
j_gene: TRBJ2-7
v_gene: TRBV6-5
abundance: NA
d_gene: TRBD2

CDR3nt: TGTGCCAGCAGCTCCGTCGGGGGGCAGGAGACCCAGTACTTC
CDR3aa: CASSSVGGQETQYF
j_gene: TRBJ2-5
v_gene: TRBV11-2
abundance: NA
d_gene: NA

CDR3nt: TGTGCCAGCAGTTCCTCCGGGACAGGGGGCAAGGGTGGCTACACCTTC
CDR3aa: CASSSSGTGGKGGYTF
j_gene: TRBJ1-2
v_gene: TRBV12-3/TRBV12-4
abundance: many
d_gene: TRBD1

CDR3nt: TGTGCCAGCAAAAAACTGGTAGGAGAGACCCAGTACTTC
CDR3aa: CASKKLVGETQYF
j_gene: TRBJ2-5
v_gene: TRBV7-9
abundance: many
d_gene: NA

CDR3nt: TGTGCCAGCAGTTTAGGGCGACAGTATCAGCCCCAGCATTTT
CDR3aa: CASSLGRQYQPQHF
j_gene: TRBJ1-5
v_gene: TRBV12-3/TRBV12-4
abundance: many
d_gene: NA

CDR3nt: TGTGCCAGCGGGGGACCGGGGGTTTCGGCGAACACCGGGGAGCTGTTTTTT
CDR3aa: CASGGPGVSANTGELFF
j_gene: TRBJ2-2
v_gene: TRBV25-1
abundance: NA
d_gene: NA

CDR3nt: TGTGCCAGCAGTGGGTGGGACAGGGGCCCCGACGAGCAGTACTTC
CDR3aa: CASSGWDRGPDEQYF
j_gene: TRBJ2-7
v_gene: TRBV6-1
abundance: once
d_gene: TRBD1

CDR3nt: TGTGCCTGGAGTGTAAGAGGAACTGAAGCTTTCTTT
CDR3aa: CAWSVRGTEAFF
j_gene: TRBJ1-1
v_gene: TRBV30
abundance: NA
d_gene: NA

CDR3nt: TGTGCCAGCAGCTTAGAATTACGGGAGCGGTTAGAGACCCAGTACTTC
CDR3aa: CASSLELRERLETQYF
j_gene: TRBJ2-5
v_gene: TRBV11-2
abundance: many
d_gene: NA

CDR3nt: TGTGCCACCAGTGACCCGCGACAGCAAGAGACCCAGTACTTC
CDR3aa: CATSDPRQQETQYF
j_gene: TRBJ2-5
v_gene: TRBV24-1
abundance: many
d_gene: NA

CDR3nt: TGTGCCAGCAGCTTAAGGTCCCCTGGGTTCGAAGCTTTCTTT
CDR3aa: CASSLRSPGFEAFF
j_gene: TRBJ1-1
v_gene: TRBV11-3
abundance: NA
d_gene: NA